This T cell receptor beta chain comes out of a study of T cells in Graves' hyperthyroidism and ophthalmopathy. This clonotype was counted ten times or more. What was amplified from RNA transcripts were TCR beta CDR3 regions. First-round RT-PCR targeting the TCR CDR3 was performed with the HTBI primer set. TCRdb reprocessed the multiplex PCR reads via MiXCR and lists one record per CDR3 protein. This table has under 600,000 distinct CDR3 sequences, around 15% appearing once. The V gene lost 6 bases and the J gene lost 3 bases, with 30 bases spanning the gap. Germline V gene lookup returns CDR1 SNHLY and CDR2 FYNNEI. This CDR3 spans 19 amino acids.

This chain uses TRBV2 with TRBJ2-7; weak D call: TRBD2 (5 bases). The source of this sequence is a woman aged 40 to 49 with Graves' ophthalmopathy. What was sequenced was blood. CDR3 coding DNA: TGTGCCAGCAGCGGGAACTCTCTAGCAGGCCAACCAAACTACTACGAGCAGTACTTC. Translation gives CASSGNSLAGQPNYYEQYF.